The clone carrying this TCR beta chain was observed a handful of times. Its antigen is not known. The PCR employed 60 Vbeta primers together with 13 Jbeta primers. Original processing methods: Among the unique TCR beta chains that a later analysis counted, about 79 million in all, 9.5 million to 11 million were shared. TCRdb keeps only in-frame clones here, not all; method: immunoSEQ multiplex PCR. The V and J calls and the clone size are those of that table, but D and trimming were determined from the DNA. The top ten hold around 4.7% of the sample, which has over 120,000 clones, around 74% seen once. The data were obtained in a study of cytomegalovirus exposure and HLA in healthy donors. General study points: Three CMV-associated chains proved CMV antigen-specific in vitro. Later analysis identified a missense DCLRE1C variant that was linked to TCR beta V- and J-gene trimming.

Sequenced: PBMCs. The clonotype was recovered from a man in his late teens or twenties in good health and CMV-seropositive.

CDR3: CASTPRDRGNIQYF. CDR3 coding DNA: TGCGCCAGTACCCCCCGGGACAGGGGGAACATTCAGTACTTC. The J gene is TRBJ2-4, the V gene TRBV5-1; 11 bases line up with TRBD1. CDR1 SGHRS and CDR2 YFSETQ come from the germline V gene. The CDR3 length is 14 residues. V dropped 8 bases and J dropped 7; count of bases not matched to a gene: 8.